These 27 T cell receptor beta chains were all obtained from the same sample, sequenced in a study of T cell responses to AZD1222 COVID-19 vaccine. The repertoire was sequenced with immunoSEQ multiplex PCR; TCRdb's copy has only in-frame clones and lacks some. Of some 50,000 clones detected, about 90% appear once; the ten largest clones hold roughly 1.1%. Sequencing used peripheral blood, obtained 28 days after the second AZD1222 dose. The receptors shown here come from an adult who received the AZD1222 COVID-19 vaccine.

This chain uses TRBV10-2 with TRBJ2-1, with a weak D call TRBD2 (5 bases). This CDR3 spans 14 amino acids. Germline CDR1 reads WSHSY; CDR2 reads SAAADI. The V end lost 8 bases, the J end lost 4 bases, and 15 bases lay between the germline ends. The CDR3: CASSGSAQYNEQFF. CDR3 coding DNA: TGCGCCAGCTCGGGAAGCGCTCAGTACAATGAGCAGTTCTTC.

J is TRBJ2-7 and V is TRBV5-1, with D tentatively TRBD2 (5 bases). Germline assignment: CDR1 SGHRS and CDR2 YFSETQ. Deletions cut 4 bases from V and 2 bases from J, with 10 bases between. This CDR3 has 13 amino acids. The CDR3 protein is CASSIRETYEQYF. DNA for the CDR3: TGCGCCAGCAGCATACGGGAAACCTACGAGCAGTACTTC.

The chain couples TRBV2 to TRBJ2-7, with 15 bases that match TRBD2. CDR1 is SNHLY and CDR2 is FYNNEI in the germline V gene. The V segment lost 6 bases and the J segment 4 bases; nucleotides outside the gene matches: 4. This CDR3 has 15 residues. CDR3 sequence reads: CASRGTSGRLYEQYF. The CDR3 DNA sequence: TGTGCCAGCAGGGGGACTAGCGGGAGGTTATACGAGCAGTACTTC.

V is TRBV28 and J is TRBJ2-1, with D perhaps being TRBD1 or TRBD2 (5 bases each). There are 13 residues in the CDR3. Germline V gene sequence: CDR1 MDHEN, CDR2 SYDVKM. The V end lost 5 bases, the J end lost 5 bases, and 10 bases lay between the germline ends. The DNA for the CDR3 is TGTGCCAGCAGTACGGGACCAGACAATGAGCAGTTCTTC. This encodes CASSTGPDNEQFF.

V gene TRBV6-5 combines with J gene TRBJ1-3; weak D call: TRBD1 (6 bases). CDR3 length: 14 residues. V gave up 6 bases and J gave up 1 base, with 10 bases separating them. The germline V gene encodes CDR1 MNHEY and CDR2 SVGAGI. CDR3 region: CASSQGGSGNTIYF. The CDR3 nucleotides read TGTGCCAGCAGCCAAGGGGGATCTGGAAACACCATATATTTT.

This clone was counted once. The chain carries TRBV2 and TRBJ1-4; 9 bases agree with TRBD1. This CDR3 contains 15 residues. The germline V gene has CDR1 SNHLY and CDR2 FYNNEI. Trimming removed 6 bases from V and 6 bases from J; junction bases left unmatched: 8. DNA of the CDR3: TGTGCCAGCAGGCAGGGGGGACAGGGTTATGAAAAACTGTTTTTT. Translated: CASRQGGQGYEKLFF.

The V and J genes are TRBV7-3 and TRBJ2-2, with 7 bases fitting TRBD2. The CDR3 runs 15 residues. Trimming took 2 bases from V and 6 from J; bases not matched to a gene: 6. The germline V gene encodes CDR1 SGHTA and CDR2 FQGTGA. The CDR3 nucleotides read TGTGCCAGCAGCTTAGGAGGGAGGGCCGCCGGGGAGCTGTTTTTT. Amino acid sequence: CASSLGGRAAGELFF.

The chain couples TRBV7-9 to TRBJ2-7, with 9 bases lining up with TRBD2. V gave up 6 bases and J gave up 3 bases; unmatched junction bases: 3. Germline V gene lookup returns CDR1 SEHNR and CDR2 FQNEAQ (reference sequence). The CDR3 length is 13 residues. Here the CDR3 DNA reads TGTGCCAGCAGTAGCGGGAGAGGCTACGAGCAGTACTTC. Translating gives CASSSGRGYEQYF.

This clone was counted between two and nine times. This chain uses TRBV6-5 with TRBJ1-5; 9 bases match TRBD1. After removal of 6 bases from V and 9 bases from J, the junction contained 6 bases not matched to a gene. The germline V gene has CDR1 MNHEY and CDR2 SVGAGI. The CDR3 runs to 13 residues. The CDR3 DNA is TGTGCCAGCAGCATGGACAGGGGTTCGCCCCAGCATTTT. As protein: CASSMDRGSPQHF.

This chain joins TRBV7-2 and TRBJ1-1; maybe TRBD1 (5 bases). V lost 5 bases and J 5 bases, leaving 18 bases between the germline ends. Germline-derived CDR1 and CDR2 are SGHTA and FQGNSA. CDR3 size: 15 residues. The CDR3 coding sequence is TGTGCCAGCAGCCCCGCAGGGTTATGGGGAACTGAAGCTTTCTTT. Translated: CASSPAGLWGTEAFF.

This chain uses TRBV13 with TRBJ2-1; no clear D. The CDR3 loop spans 13 amino acids. The germline V gene encodes CDR1 PRHDT and CDR2 FYEKMQ (reference sequence). Deletions cut 5 bases from V and 8 bases from J, with 13 bases between. In DNA, the CDR3 is TGTGCCAGCAGCCTCCTTAGTGGGGATGAGCAGTTCTTC. Its translation: CASSLLSGDEQFF.

In its sample, this clone was seen once. The V and J genes are TRBV9 and TRBJ2-7, with D possibly matching TRBD2 (6 bases). Per germline, CDR1 SGDLS and CDR2 YYNGEE. Trimming stripped 4 bases from V and 0 bases from J, with 11 bases between. The CDR3 sequence is 14 residues long. In DNA, the CDR3 is TGTGCCAGCAGCCCCCGGGGGACCTCCTACGAGCAGTACTTC. It codes for CASSPRGTSYEQYF.

The gene calls are TRBV7-2 and TRBJ2-7, with 7 bases aligning to TRBD2. CDR3 length: 18 amino acids. Germline CDR1 reads SGHTA; CDR2 reads FQGNSA. The ends lost 1 base at V and 4 bases at J; junction bases unmatched: 16. The CDR3 sequence is CASSLGGSGSTTLYEQYF. DNA for the CDR3: TGTGCCAGCAGCTTAGGGGGTAGCGGGTCCACCACTCTATACGAGCAGTACTTC.

The chain joins TRBV5-1 to TRBJ2-1; the D call may be TRBD1 or TRBD2 (5 bases each). Trimming shortened V by 4 bases and J by 5 bases, and 16 bases separated the two germline ends. The CDR3 is 15 amino acids. Germline CDR1 is SGHRS and CDR2 is YFSETQ. CDR3 sequence: CASSNRAGGNNEQFF. The CDR3 DNA reads TGCGCCAGCAGCAACCGGGCTGGGGGAAACAATGAGCAGTTCTTC.

The rearrangement links TRBV9 to TRBJ2-7, with D possibly matching TRBD2 (6 bases). Per germline, CDR1 SGDLS and CDR2 YYNGEE. Deletions cut 3 bases from V and 4 bases from J, with 26 bases between. The CDR3 spans 18 residues. The CDR3 here is CASSEPPRRAIREYEQYF. CDR3 DNA: TGTGCCAGCAGCGAACCCCCGAGGCGGGCCATCCGGGAGTACGAGCAGTACTTC.

This sequence joins TRBV4-1 and TRBJ1-1; D is perhaps TRBD1 (5 bases). The CDR3 covers 13 residues. The germline V gene encodes CDR1 MGHRA and CDR2 YSYEKL. Trimming removed 3 bases at V and 1 base at J, with 6 bases between. CDR3 amino acids: CASSHQGNTEAFF. In DNA, the CDR3 is TGCGCCAGCAGCCACCAGGGGAACACTGAAGCTTTCTTT.

This sequence joins TRBV5-4 and TRBJ2-1, with TRBD2 matching 10 bases. Germline-derived CDR1 and CDR2 are SGHNT and YYREEE (reference sequence). The CDR3 is 15 residues long. Unmatched junction bases numbered 5, after V lost 1 base and J lost 7 bases. This CDR3 is CASSLSSGSSNEQFF. CDR3 DNA sequence: TGTGCCAGCAGCTTGTCTAGCGGGAGTTCGAATGAGCAGTTCTTC.

This rearrangement joins TRBV6-5 to TRBJ1-4, with 10 nucleotides matching TRBD1. The germline V gene has CDR1 MNHEY and CDR2 SVGAGI. The V and J ends lost 5 bases and 8 bases, in that order; junction bases with no gene match: 8. CDR3 size: 15 residues. The CDR3 reads CASSKPGQGIEKLFF. Here the CDR3 DNA reads TGTGCCAGCAGTAAACCGGGACAGGGGATCGAAAAACTGTTTTTT.

Notes on this clone: At one boundary the junction diverges from the germline segment, which might be a read error. The rearrangement links TRBV6-1 to TRBJ1-5; TRBD1 might be the D (6 bases). CDR1 and CDR2 (germline): MNHNS, SASEGT. The CDR3 sequence is 14 residues long. CDR3 sequence reads: CASSEFGSRDISPF. The CDR3 bases are TGTGCCAGCAGTGAATTTGGGAGCCGGGACATTTCCCCGTTT.

The rearrangement links TRBV29-1 to TRBJ1-1, with D perhaps matching TRBD1 (5 bases). CDR1 and CDR2 (germline): SQVTM, ANQGSEA. This CDR3 spans 14 amino acids. The V and J ends lost 8 bases and 6 bases respectively, with 22 bases between them. For the CDR3, the DNA is TGCAGCTCCTCCGGGGCCGCCCCGGGGGCTGAAGCTTTCTTT. Protein product: CSSSGAAPGAEAFF.

This chain connects TRBV6-2 or TRBV6-3 to TRBJ2-7; 9 bases are a match to TRBD1. CDR1 MNHEY and CDR2 SVGEGT come from the germline V gene. Unmatched junction bases numbered 2, after V lost 0 bases and J lost 2 bases. The CDR3 has 15 residues. DNA for the CDR3: TGTGCCAGCAGTTACTCGCGGACAGGGGCCTACGAGCAGTACTTC. Translated, it gives CASSYSRTGAYEQYF.

This sequence joins TRBV7-3 and TRBJ1-1; possibly TRBD1 for D (5 bases). V lost 4 bases, J lost 5 bases, and 11 bases lay in between. CDR3 length equals 13 residues. Germline assignment: CDR1 SGHTA and CDR2 FQGTGA. CDR3 coding DNA: TGTGCCAGCAGCTCCGTAAAGGGGACTGAAGCTTTCTTT. This gives the protein CASSSVKGTEAFF.

This clone has only one observation. CDR3 in amino acids: CASSLSRDGYTF. Here the CDR3 DNA reads TGTGCCAGCAGTTTGTCCAGGGATGGCTACACCTTC. This chain links TRBV28 with TRBJ1-2; TRBD1 is a possible D gene (5 bases). V shed 3 bases and J shed 6 bases, with 8 bases lying between them. Germline CDR1 is MDHEN and CDR2 is SYDVKM. The CDR3 has 12 amino acids.

On this clone: A junction boundary mismatches the germline segment, possibly from a read error. The rearrangement links TRBV29-1 to TRBJ1-1; D unresolved. Germline-derived CDR1 and CDR2 are SQVTM and ANQGSEA. CDR3 size: 12 residues. The CDR3 DNA follows: TGCAGCGTTAAAGAAATGAACACTGAAGCTTTCTTT. Translating it yields CSVKEMNTEAFF.

The rearrangement joins TRBV12-3 or TRBV12-4 to TRBJ1-1; D not certain. The V end lost 6 bases, the J end lost 1 base, and 9 bases lay between the germline ends. CDR3 length equals 13 residues. CDR3 sequence: CASSPQRNTEAFF. CDR3 DNA sequence: TGTGCCAGCAGCCCCCAGAGGAACACTGAAGCTTTCTTT.

This clone was recorded once. The CDR3 DNA follows: TGCGCCAGCAGTGAGGTTGGTGTGTGGGAGCAGTACTTC. Its protein is CASSEVGVWEQYF. This chain uses TRBV10-1 with TRBJ2-7; D is unresolved. The CDR3 contains 13 residues. V shed 2 bases and J shed 7 bases, with 12 bases lying between them. The germline V gene encodes CDR1 WNHNN and CDR2 SYGVQD (reference sequence).

The chain employs TRBV19 and TRBJ2-1; a possible D gene is TRBD2 (7 bases). The V gene lost 10 bases and the J gene lost 3 bases, with 19 bases spanning the gap. In germline, CDR1 is LNHDA, CDR2 SQIVND (reference sequence). The CDR3 length is 15 residues. As DNA, the CDR3 is TGTGCCACCCGGAGGGGGGGGTTTGACTACAATGAGCAGTTCTTC. It specifies CATRRGGFDYNEQFF.